This T cell receptor beta chain was captured by sequencing in a study of cytotoxic CD8 clonotypes in ibrutinib-treated CLL. CDR1 and CDR2 from the germline V gene are SGHNT and YENEEA. V was clipped by 1 base and J by 3 bases, with 2 bases between them. CDR3 length: 12 amino acids. Sequenced by immunoSEQ multiplex PCR; TCRdb stores in-frame clones only, minus some. The data show about 49,000 clones, 53% seen once. Study observations and caveats: Upon ibrutinib response clonality rose, and upon progression it fell back toward baseline.

Worth noting for this clone: The target antigen is unknown.

The sample here was PBMCs, taken after 12 months of ibrutinib treatment. The TCR sequence derives from a human donor with chronic lymphocytic leukemia. The chain uses TRBV11-3 and TRBJ2-3; no clear D gene. CDR3 nucleotide sequence: TGTGCCAGCAGCTTAGCAACAGATACGCAGTATTTT. Translated: CASSLATDTQYF.